This T cell receptor (beta chain) was recovered during a study of Graves' ophthalmopathy and Graves' hyperthyroidism (dated 2018 in TCRdb). A note on the overall study: Hyperthyroidism was considered stable if no progression to ophthalmopathy occurred within 18 months of follow-up. The study used signatures of the TCR beta repertoire to tell Graves' ophthalmopathy apart from Graves' hyperthyroidism and to predict which patients would progress to ophthalmopathy. In total, some 140 blood samples were TCR-sequenced: roughly 45 ophthalmopathy, under 80 hyperthyroidism and approximately 17 hyperthyroidism-to-ophthalmopathy patients. To explore V-J signatures that distinguish ophthalmopathy from hyperthyroidism, a discovery set of 90 to 100 patients was enrolled, made up of about 40 with ophthalmopathy and some 58 with stable hyperthyroidism. An independent validation cohort was composed of 18 hyperthyroidism patients and 15 to 17 patients who later progressed from hyperthyroidism to ophthalmopathy. In six hyperthyroidism patients, the T-cell repertoire of thyroid tissue was compared with the T-cell repertoire of blood. Following sampling, methimazole starting at 30 mg daily was administered to hyperthyroidism patients, and high-dose intravenous methylprednisolone was administered to ophthalmopathy patients. What the study reported, not specific to this receptor: In cross-validation, the 13-signature model distinguished ophthalmopathy from stable hyperthyroidism with approximately 85% sensitivity and almost 83% specificity, and in the test set the corresponding values were approximately 80% and 75%. In validation, the model predicted ophthalmopathy progression with roughly 68% sensitivity and roughly 72% specificity; eleven to twelve predicted patients were CT-confirmed with GO in a median of approximately 6.5 months. No statistical method was used to predetermine the sample size, and group allocation was not hidden from the investigators. Most expanded thyroid clonotypes with frequency above 0.001 were also detected in blood, suggesting blood repertoires may reflect the thyroid immune response.

Worth noting for this clonotype: Its antigen remains undetermined. No qualities accompany the bases; no much larger clone lies one base away.

The V end loses 6 bases and the J end loses 8 bases, and a stretch of 22 bases separates them. Including cysteine and phenylalanine, the CDR3 has 15 amino acids. Of the read, only the CDR3 DNA is kept; its 45 bases are in frame from base 1. The germline V gene (reference sequence) supplies CDR1 LNHDA and CDR2 SQIVND. Patients with hyperthyroidism were aged 18 to 65 years, had been newly diagnosed, and had a disease duration of less than 2 months. Patients with other autoimmune diseases, uncontrolled infections, pregnancy or lactation were excluded from the study. Clinical symptoms, serum thyroxine, TRAb, thyroid ultrasound and orbital computed tomography formed the basis of the diagnosis. Trizol reagent was used to extract the total RNA, and its quality was then checked on an Agilent 2100 Bioanalyzer. For repertoire sequencing, TCR beta CDR3 regions were amplified from RNA transcripts. The first round was an RT-PCR using HTBI primers with the Qiagen OneStep RT-PCR kit, and this first round was followed by a second-round multiplex PCR, then size selection and purification. Libraries were sequenced on an Illumina HiSeq2000 using paired-end 100 bp reads. In the original analysis: SOAPnuke was used to process the reads, removing any read that contained adapters or uncalled bases, had a mean Phred below 15, or lacked an exact match to the constant primer or identifier. High-quality paired reads were merged with COPE v1.2.5. Clonotypes were defined as unique nucleotide sequences and were aligned to IMGT TRB V, D and J references using MiTCR v1.1. The analysis was limited to V-J combinations with a frequency above 0.0001, which together covered about 99% of the repertoires. For each V-J combination, a TCR clonal expansion and chaos score was defined as F50 clonal expansion divided by the chaos observed in the TCRdist matrix. Welch's t-statistics and random forest were used to narrow the features down to 13 V-J combinations, which were then fed into a naive Bayes classifier. The Morisita-Horn index was used to measure how similar the thyroid and blood repertoires were. Through fastp at Q25 and MiXCR, TCRdb rebuilt clones from the public reads, retaining in-frame beta chains. Each record represents a unique CDR3 protein, reported with the most common genes and DNA among its rows. The V and J calls, along with clone size, are taken from TCRdb and not from the paper's own processing. This sample gives more than 1,000,000 distinct CDR3 sequences in total; approximately 35% of them show up just once. Around 10% of the sample goes to the ten largest clones.

This sequence was found in an adult man with Graves' hyperthyroidism. Sequenced sample: peripheral blood or thyroid tissue (not recorded which). The chain was built from TRBV19 and TRBJ1-2; the D gene is perhaps TRBD1, from 5 matching bases. CDR3 region: CASSQGTGDKYGYTF. The DNA sequence reads TGTGCCAGTAGCCAGGGCACCGGGGATAAGTACGGCTACACCTTC.